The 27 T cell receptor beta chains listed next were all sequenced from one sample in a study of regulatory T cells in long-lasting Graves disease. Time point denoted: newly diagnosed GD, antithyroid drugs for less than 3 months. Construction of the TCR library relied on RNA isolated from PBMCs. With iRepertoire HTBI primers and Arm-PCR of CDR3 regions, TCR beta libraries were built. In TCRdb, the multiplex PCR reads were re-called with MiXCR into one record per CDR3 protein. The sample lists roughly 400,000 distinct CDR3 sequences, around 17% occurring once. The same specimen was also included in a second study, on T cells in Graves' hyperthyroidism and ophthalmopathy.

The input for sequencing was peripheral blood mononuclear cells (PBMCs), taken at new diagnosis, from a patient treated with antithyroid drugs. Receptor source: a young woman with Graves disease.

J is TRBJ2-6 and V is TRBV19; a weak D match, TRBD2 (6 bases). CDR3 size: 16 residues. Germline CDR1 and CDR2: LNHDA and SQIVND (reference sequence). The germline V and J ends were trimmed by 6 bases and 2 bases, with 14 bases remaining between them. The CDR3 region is CASSSGRGAGANVLTF. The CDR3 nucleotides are TGTGCCAGTAGCTCCGGGCGGGGAGCTGGGGCCAACGTCCTGACTTTC.

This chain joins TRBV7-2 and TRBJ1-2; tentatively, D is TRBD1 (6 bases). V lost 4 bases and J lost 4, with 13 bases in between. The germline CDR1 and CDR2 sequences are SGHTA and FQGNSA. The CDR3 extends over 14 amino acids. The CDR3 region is CASSSDSHFYGYTF. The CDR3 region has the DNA TGTGCCAGCAGCTCGGACAGCCACTTCTATGGCTACACCTTC.

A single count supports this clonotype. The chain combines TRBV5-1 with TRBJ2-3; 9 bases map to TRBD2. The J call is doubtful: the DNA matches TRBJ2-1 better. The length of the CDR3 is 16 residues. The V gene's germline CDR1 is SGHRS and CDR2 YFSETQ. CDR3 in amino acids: CASSFTAGGTLNEQFF. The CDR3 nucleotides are TGCGCCAGCAGCTTTACGGCGGGAGGGACTTTGAATGAGCAGTTCTTC.

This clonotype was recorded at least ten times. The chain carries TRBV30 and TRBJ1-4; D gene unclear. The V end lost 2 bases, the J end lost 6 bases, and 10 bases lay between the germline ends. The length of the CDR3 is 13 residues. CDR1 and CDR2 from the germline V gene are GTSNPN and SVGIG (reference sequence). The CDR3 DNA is TGTGCCTGGAGTCCGCAGGCCTATGAAAAACTGTTTTTT. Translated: CAWSPQAYEKLFF.

The CDR3 DNA follows: TGTGCCAGTAGTACTCTAGCGGGAGGGCCAACCTCCCAGTTCTTC. This translates into CASSTLAGGPTSQFF. J is TRBJ2-1 and V is TRBV19; 12 positions agree with TRBD2. Per the germline V gene, CDR1 is LNHDA and CDR2 is SQIVND (reference sequence). The CDR3 covers 15 residues. Trimming cost V 4 bases and J 13 bases; bases outside gene matches: 11.

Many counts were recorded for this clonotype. DNA for the CDR3: TGTGCCAGCAGTTTCCGCTCCATGACAAGAGGGGCCAACGTCCTGACTTTC. It specifies CASSFRSMTRGANVLTF. The rearrangement links TRBV28 to TRBJ2-6; unclear D gene. Per germline, CDR1 MDHEN and CDR2 SYDVKM. The CDR3 is 17 residues long. The ends were cut back, 3 bases at V and 4 bases at J, with 16 bases in the middle.

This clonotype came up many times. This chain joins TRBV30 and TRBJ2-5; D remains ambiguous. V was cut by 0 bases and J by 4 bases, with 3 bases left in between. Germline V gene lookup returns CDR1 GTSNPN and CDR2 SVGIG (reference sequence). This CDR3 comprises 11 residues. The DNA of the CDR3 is TGTGCCTGGAGTGTACTAGAGACCCAGTACTTC. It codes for CAWSVLETQYF.

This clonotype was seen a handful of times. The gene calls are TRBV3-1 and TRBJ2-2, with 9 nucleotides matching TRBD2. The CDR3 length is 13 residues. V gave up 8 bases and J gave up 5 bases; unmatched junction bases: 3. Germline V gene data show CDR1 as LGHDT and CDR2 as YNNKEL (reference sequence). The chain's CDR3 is CASLTSGTGELFF. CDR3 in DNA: TGTGCCAGCTTAACTAGCGGGACCGGGGAGCTGTTTTTT.

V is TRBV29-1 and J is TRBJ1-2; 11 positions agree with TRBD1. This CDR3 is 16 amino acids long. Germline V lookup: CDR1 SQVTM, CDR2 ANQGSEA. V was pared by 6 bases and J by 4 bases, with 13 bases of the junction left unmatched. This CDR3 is CSVAGGTGGFGYGYTF. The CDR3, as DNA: TGCAGCGTCGCGGGGGGGACAGGGGGTTTCGGCTATGGCTACACCTTC.

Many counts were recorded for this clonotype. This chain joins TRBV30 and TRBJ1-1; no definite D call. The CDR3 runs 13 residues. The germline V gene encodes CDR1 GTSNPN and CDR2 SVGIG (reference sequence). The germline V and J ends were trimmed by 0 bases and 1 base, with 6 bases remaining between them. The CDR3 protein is CAWSVVSNTEAFF. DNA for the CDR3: TGTGCCTGGAGTGTGGTGTCGAACACTGAAGCTTTCTTT.

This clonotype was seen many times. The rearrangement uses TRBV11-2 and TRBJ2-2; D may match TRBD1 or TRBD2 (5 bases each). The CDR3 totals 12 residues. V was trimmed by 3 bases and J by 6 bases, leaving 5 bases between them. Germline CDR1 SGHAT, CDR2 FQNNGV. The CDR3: CASSLGPGELFF. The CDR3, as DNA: TGTGCCAGCAGCTTGGGACCCGGGGAGCTGTTTTTT.

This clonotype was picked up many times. CDR3 coding DNA: TGTGCCAGCAGTGCGCTTAAGGGGACTGGGATAAGTGAAAAACTGTTTTTT. Its protein product is CASSALKGTGISEKLFF. The chain has TRBV27 and TRBJ1-4; D is perhaps TRBD1 (5 bases). V lost 5 bases and J lost 7, with 23 bases in between. The germline gives CDR1 MNHEY, CDR2 SMNVEV (reference sequence). The CDR3 has 17 residues.

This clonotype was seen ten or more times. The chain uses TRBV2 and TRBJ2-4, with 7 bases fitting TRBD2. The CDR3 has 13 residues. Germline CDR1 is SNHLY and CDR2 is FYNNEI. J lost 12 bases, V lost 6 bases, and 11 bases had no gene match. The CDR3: CASSPAGSLYQYF. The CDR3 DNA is TGTGCCAGCAGCCCAGCGGGGAGTCTATATCAGTACTTC.

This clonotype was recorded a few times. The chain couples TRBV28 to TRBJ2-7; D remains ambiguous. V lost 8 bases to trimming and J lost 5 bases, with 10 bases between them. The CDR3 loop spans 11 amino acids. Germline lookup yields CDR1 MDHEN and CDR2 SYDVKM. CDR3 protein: CASRFGDEQYF. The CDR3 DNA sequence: TGTGCCAGCCGCTTTGGCGACGAGCAGTACTTC.

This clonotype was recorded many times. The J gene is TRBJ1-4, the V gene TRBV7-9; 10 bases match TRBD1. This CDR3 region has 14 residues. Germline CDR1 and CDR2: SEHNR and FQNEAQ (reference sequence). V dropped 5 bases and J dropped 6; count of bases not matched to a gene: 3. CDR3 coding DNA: TGTGCCAGCAGCGGAGGGACAGGGGATGAAAAACTGTTTTTT. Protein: CASSGGTGDEKLFF. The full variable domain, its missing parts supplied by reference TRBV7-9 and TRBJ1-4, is DTGVSQNPRHKITKRGQNVTFRCDPISEHNRLYWYRQTLGQGPEFLTYFQNEAQLEKSRLLSDRFSAERPKGSFSTLEIQRTEQGDSAMYLCASSGGTGDEKLFFGSGTQLSVL.

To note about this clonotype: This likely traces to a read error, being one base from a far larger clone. CDR3 bases: TGTGCCGGCAGCGATAGCGGGGGGACAGATACGCAGTATTTT. Its protein is CAGSDSGGTDTQYF. The chain joins TRBV7-2 to TRBJ2-3, with 10 bases matching TRBD2. CDR3 length equals 14 residues. Germline lookup yields CDR1 SGHTA and CDR2 FQGNSA.

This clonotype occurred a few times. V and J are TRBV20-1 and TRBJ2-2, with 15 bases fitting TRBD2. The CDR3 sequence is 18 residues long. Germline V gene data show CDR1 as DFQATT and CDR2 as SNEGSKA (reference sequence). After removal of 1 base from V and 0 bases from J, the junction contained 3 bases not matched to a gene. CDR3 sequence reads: CSARAGTSGRSNTGELFF. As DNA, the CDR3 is TGCAGTGCTAGAGCAGGGACTAGCGGGAGGTCGAACACCGGGGAGCTGTTTTTT.

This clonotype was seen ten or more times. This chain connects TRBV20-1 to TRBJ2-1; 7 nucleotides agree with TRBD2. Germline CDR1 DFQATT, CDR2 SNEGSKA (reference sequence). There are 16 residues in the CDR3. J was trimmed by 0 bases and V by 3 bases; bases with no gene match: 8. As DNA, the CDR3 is TGCAGTGCTAGGTCGCTAGCGGCGAGCTCCTACAATGAGCAGTTCTTC. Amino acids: CSARSLAASSYNEQFF.

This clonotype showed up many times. The CDR3 sequence: CSARASLLRENTWSYNEQFF. CDR3 sequence (DNA): TGCAGTGCTAGAGCGAGTTTGTTGCGGGAGAACACTTGGTCCTACAATGAGCAGTTCTTC. The rearrangement joins TRBV20-1 to TRBJ2-1; 7 bases align to TRBD2. With 1 base clipped from V and 1 base from J, the junction kept 19 bases outside the gene matches. Germline V gene lookup returns CDR1 DFQATT and CDR2 SNEGSKA (reference sequence). This CDR3 contains 20 residues.

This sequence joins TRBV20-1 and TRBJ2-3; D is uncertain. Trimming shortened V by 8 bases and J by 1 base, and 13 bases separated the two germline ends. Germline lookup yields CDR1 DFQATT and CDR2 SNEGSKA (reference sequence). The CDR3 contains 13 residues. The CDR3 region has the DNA TGCAGTTCCCTGCTGGCGGGCACAGATACGCAGTATTTT. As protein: CSSLLAGTDTQYF.

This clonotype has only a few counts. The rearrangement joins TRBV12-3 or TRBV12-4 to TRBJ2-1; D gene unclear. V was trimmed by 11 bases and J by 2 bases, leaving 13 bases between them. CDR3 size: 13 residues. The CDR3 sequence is CALSPATYNEQFF. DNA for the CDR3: TGTGCCCTCTCGCCTGCAACCTACAATGAGCAGTTCTTC.

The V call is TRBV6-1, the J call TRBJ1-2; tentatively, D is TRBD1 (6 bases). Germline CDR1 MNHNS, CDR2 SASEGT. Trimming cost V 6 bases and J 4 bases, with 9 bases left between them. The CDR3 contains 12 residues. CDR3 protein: CASRETGYGYTF. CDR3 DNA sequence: TGTGCCAGCAGAGAGACAGGCTATGGCTACACCTTC.

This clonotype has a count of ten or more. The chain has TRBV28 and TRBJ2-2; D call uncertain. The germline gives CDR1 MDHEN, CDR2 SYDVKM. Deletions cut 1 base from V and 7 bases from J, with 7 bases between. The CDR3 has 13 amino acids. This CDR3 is CASSLSAVGELFF. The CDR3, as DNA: TGTGCCAGCAGTTTATCTGCGGTCGGGGAGCTGTTTTTT.

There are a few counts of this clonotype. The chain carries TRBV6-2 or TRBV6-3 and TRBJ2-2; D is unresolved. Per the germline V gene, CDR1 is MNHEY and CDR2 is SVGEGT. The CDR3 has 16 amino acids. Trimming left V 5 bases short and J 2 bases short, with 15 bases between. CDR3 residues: CASSTNRLPNTGELFF. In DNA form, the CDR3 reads TGTGCCAGCAGTACCAACAGATTACCTAACACCGGGGAGCTGTTTTTT.

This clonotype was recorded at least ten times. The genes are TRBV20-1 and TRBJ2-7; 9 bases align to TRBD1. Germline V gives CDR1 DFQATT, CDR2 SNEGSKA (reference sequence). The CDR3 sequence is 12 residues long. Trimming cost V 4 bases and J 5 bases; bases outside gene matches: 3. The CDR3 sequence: CSANRGLNEQYF. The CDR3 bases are TGCAGTGCTAACAGGGGGCTGAACGAGCAGTACTTC.

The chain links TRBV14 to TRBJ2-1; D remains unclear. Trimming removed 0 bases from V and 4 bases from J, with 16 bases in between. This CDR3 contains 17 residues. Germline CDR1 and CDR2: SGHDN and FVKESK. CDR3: CASSQDLGRLRYNEQFF. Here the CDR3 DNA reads TGTGCCAGCAGCCAAGATCTAGGACGGTTAAGATACAATGAGCAGTTCTTC.

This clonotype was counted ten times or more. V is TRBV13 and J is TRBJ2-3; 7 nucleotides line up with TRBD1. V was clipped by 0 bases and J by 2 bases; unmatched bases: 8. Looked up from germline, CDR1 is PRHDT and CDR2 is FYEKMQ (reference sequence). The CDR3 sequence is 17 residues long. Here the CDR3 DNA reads TGTGCCAGCAGCTTAGGAGGGACAGCCGCACTCACAGATACGCAGTATTTT. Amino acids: CASSLGGTAALTDTQYF.